A selection of T cell receptor beta chains follows, all from one sample in a study of beta chain features in type 1 diabetes. Measured with immunoSEQ multiplex PCR; TCRdb has only the in-frame clones, and not every one. The repertoire holds about 710,000 clones, with 11% to 15% as singletons. Sequenced input: naive CD4+ T cells from blood. These receptor sequences come from a young man with type 1 diabetes. The CDR3 runs from the conserved cysteine through the conserved F or W. Each record gives: clone size, J gene, V gene, D gene, CDR3 DNA, CDR3 protein. D genes are given only for firm matches. The size of a clone is reported for some rows only, either as once, few or many, or as a class for expanded clones.

>few|TRBJ2-3|TRBV4-2|-
TGTGCCAGCAGCTCGGGGAACTCCCACAAAACAGATACGCAGTATTTT
CASSSGNSHKTDTQYF
>few|TRBJ1-2|TRBV28|-
TGTGCCAGCAGTTTTCCCAATGGCTACACCTTC
CASSFPNGYTF
>few|TRBJ2-6|TRBV30|-
TGTGCCTGGAGTGTCGGACAGCCCTCTGGGGCCAACGTCCTGACTTTC
CAWSVGQPSGANVLTF
>-|TRBJ2-7|TRBV4-3|TRBD1
TGCGCCAGCAGCCAAGACTTACAGGGGGCTCGCTACGAGCAGTACTTC
CASSQDLQGARYEQYF
>-|TRBJ2-3|TRBV6-5|-
TGTGCCAGCAGTTACACTGTAGCAGATACGCAGTATTTT
CASSYTVADTQYF
>-|TRBJ1-1|TRBV30|TRBD1
TGTGCCTGGACTAAACCGGACAGGGAAACTGAAGCTTTCTTT
CAWTKPDRETEAFF
>few|TRBJ2-4|TRBV7-3|-
TGTGCCAGCAGCTGGTTGACTGGGGGCATTCAGTACTTC
CASSWLTGGIQYF
>-|TRBJ1-1|TRBV7-6|-
TGTGCCAGCAGCTTATGGGCCAGGGATCATGTGAACACTGAAGCTTTCTTT
CASSLWARDHVNTEAFF
>few|TRBJ1-5|TRBV15|-
TGTGCCACCAGCAGAGCTGGGCAGCCCCAGCATTTT
CATSRAGQPQHF
>few|TRBJ2-1|TRBV10-3|TRBD2
TGTGCCATCAGTGACGGGACTCGCTCAACGGGAGGGCAGTTCTTC
CAISDGTRSTGGQFF
>few|TRBJ1-5|TRBV30|-
TGTGCCTGGAGTTTGAAGACCAATCAGCCCCAGCATTTT
CAWSLKTNQPQHF
>few|TRBJ2-1|TRBV5-1|TRBD1
TGCGCCAGCTTCCGGGACAGGGGCTACAATGAGCAGTTCTTC
CASFRDRGYNEQFF
>-|TRBJ1-4|TRBV7-2|-
TGTGCCAGCAGAAGGACAGTAACTAATGAAAAACTGTTTTTT
CASRRTVTNEKLFF
>-|TRBJ2-1|TRBV9|-
TGTGCCAGCAGCGTAGGCCAGGGAACCTACAATGAGCAGTTCTTC
CASSVGQGTYNEQFF
>few|TRBJ1-2|TRBV30|-
TGTGCCTGGAGTGTTCGACCTGACCTGGGCTACACCTTC
CAWSVRPDLGYTF
>-|TRBJ2-7|TRBV4-2|-
TGTGCCAGCAGCCAAGGGGGTTTAGTGGGCTACGAGCAGTACTTC
CASSQGGLVGYEQYF
>few|TRBJ2-6|TRBV27|-
TGTGCCAGCAGCAAGACCACAGCCTCCGGGGCCAACGTCCTGACTTTC
CASSKTTASGANVLTF
>-|TRBJ2-7|TRBV19|-
TGTGCCAGTAGTATGAGACAGGAGACCTACGAGCAGTACTTC
CASSMRQETYEQYF
>-|TRBJ1-1|TRBV4-1|TRBD1
TGCGCCAGCAGCCAAAACGTGGGACAGGGGAACACTGAAGCTTTCTTT
CASSQNVGQGNTEAFF
>-|TRBJ2-6|TRBV7-9|-
TGTGCCAGCAGTCTCAGGTCTGGGGCCAACGTCCTGACTTTC
CASSLRSGANVLTF
>-|TRBJ2-1|TRBV7-3|-
TGTGCCAGCAGCTTCTCAGGGGCCTACAATGAGCAGTTCTTC
CASSFSGAYNEQFF
>-|TRBJ2-5|TRBV2|-
TGTGCCAGCAGTGATCGGAGGGGCACAGAGACCCAGTACTTC
CASSDRRGTETQYF
>few|TRBJ1-2|TRBV5-4|-
TGTGCCACCTCTCGTCCAAACGGCTACACCTTC
CATSRPNGYTF